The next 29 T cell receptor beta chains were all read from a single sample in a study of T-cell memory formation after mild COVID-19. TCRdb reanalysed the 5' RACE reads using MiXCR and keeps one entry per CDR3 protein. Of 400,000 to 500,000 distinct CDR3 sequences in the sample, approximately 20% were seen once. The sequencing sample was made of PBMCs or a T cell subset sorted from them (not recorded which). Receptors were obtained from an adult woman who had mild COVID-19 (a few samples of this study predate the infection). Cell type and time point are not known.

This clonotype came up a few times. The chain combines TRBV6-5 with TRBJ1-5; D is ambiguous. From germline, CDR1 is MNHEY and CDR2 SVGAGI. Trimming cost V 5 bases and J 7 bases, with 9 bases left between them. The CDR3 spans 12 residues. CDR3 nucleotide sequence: TGTGCCAGCAGTACTCAAGGACAGCCCCAGCATTTT. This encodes CASSTQGQPQHF.

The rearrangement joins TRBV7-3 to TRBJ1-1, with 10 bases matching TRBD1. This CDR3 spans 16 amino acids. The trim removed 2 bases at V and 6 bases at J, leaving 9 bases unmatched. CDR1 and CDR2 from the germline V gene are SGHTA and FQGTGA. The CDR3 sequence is CASSLYPTGGSAEAFF. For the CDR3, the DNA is TGTGCCAGCAGCTTATACCCGACAGGGGGCTCGGCTGAAGCTTTCTTT.

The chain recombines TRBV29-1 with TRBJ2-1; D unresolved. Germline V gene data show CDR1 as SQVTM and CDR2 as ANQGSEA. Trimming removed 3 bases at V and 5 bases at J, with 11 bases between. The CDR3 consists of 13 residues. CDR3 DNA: TGCAGCGTTGAGCACGCCAAGCACAATGAGCAGTTCTTC. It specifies CSVEHAKHNEQFF.

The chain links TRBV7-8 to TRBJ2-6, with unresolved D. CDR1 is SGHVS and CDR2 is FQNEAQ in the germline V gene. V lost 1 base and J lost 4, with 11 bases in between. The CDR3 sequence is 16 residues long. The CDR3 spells CASSLGGRLGANVLTF. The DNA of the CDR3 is TGTGCCAGCAGCTTAGGTGGGCGTTTGGGGGCCAACGTCCTGACTTTC.

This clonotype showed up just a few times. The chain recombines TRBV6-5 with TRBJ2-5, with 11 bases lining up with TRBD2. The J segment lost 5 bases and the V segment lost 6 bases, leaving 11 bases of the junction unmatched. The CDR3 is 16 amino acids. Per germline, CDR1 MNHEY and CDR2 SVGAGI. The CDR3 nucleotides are TGTGCCAGCAGGCTTAGCGGGAGGGCCTCAAGGGAGACCCAGTACTTC. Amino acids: CASRLSGRASRETQYF.

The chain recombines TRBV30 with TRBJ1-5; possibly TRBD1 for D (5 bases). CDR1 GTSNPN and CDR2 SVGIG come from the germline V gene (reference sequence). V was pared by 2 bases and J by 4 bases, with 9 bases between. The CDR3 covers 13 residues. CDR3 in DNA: TGTGCCTGGAGTTCCAGGGCGAATCAGCCCCAGCATTTT. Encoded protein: CAWSSRANQPQHF.

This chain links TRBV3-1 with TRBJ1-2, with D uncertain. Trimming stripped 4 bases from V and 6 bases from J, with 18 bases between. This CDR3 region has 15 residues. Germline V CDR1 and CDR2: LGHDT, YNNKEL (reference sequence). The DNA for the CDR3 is TGTGCCAGCAGCCTCTGGCCTTTCGGGGATGATGGCTACACCTTC. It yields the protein CASSLWPFGDDGYTF.

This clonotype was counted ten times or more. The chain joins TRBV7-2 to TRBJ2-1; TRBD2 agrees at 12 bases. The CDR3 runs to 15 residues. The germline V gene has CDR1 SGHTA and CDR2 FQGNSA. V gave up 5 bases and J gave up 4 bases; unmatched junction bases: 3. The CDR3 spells CASSPGLAGYNEQFF. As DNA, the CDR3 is TGTGCCAGCAGCCCCGGACTAGCGGGGTACAATGAGCAGTTCTTC.

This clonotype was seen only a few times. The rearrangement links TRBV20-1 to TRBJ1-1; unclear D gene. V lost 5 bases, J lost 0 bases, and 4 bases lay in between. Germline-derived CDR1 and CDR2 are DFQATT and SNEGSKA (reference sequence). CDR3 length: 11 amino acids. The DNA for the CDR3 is TGCAGTGCTCATCTGAACACTGAAGCTTTCTTT. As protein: CSAHLNTEAFF.

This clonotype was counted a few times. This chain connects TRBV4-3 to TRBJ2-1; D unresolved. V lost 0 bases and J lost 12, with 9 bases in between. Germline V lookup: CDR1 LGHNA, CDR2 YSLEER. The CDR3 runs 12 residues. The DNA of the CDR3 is TGCGCCAGCAGCCAAGAAGTGGATCGGCAGTTCTTC. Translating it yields CASSQEVDRQFF.

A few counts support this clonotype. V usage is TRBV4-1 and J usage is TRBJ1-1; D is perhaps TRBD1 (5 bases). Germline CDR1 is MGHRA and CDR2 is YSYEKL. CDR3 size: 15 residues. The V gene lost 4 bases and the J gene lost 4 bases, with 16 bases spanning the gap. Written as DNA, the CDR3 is TGCGCCAGCAGCCGTACCGGGGGAGGTCGCACTGAAGCTTTCTTT. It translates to CASSRTGGGRTEAFF.

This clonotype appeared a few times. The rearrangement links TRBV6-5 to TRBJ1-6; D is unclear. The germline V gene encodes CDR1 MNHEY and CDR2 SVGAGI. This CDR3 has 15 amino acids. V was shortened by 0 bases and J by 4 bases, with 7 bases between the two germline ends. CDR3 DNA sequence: TGTGCCAGCAGTTACTCTGGTCCGTATAATTCACCCCTCCACTTT. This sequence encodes CASSYSGPYNSPLHF.

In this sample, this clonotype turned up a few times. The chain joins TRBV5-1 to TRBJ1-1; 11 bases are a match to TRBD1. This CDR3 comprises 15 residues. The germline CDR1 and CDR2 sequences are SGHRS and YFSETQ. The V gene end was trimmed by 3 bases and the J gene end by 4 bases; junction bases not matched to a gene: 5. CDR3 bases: TGCGCCAGCAGCTCGGGACAGGGGGTTGGCACTGAAGCTTTCTTT. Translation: CASSSGQGVGTEAFF.

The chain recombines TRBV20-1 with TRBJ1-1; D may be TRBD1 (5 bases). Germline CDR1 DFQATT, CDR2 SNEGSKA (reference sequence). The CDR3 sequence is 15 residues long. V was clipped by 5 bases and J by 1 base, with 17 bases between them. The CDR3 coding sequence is TGCAGTGCTTGGAACCCCTCGGGGGGGAACACTGAAGCTTTCTTT. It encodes CSAWNPSGGNTEAFF.

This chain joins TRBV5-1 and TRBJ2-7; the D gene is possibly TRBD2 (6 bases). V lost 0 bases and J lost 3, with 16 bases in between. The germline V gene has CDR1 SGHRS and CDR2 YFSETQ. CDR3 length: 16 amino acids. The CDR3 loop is CASSLVSGTQYYEQYF. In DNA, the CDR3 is TGCGCCAGCAGCTTGGTCTCCGGGACTCAGTACTACGAGCAGTACTTC.

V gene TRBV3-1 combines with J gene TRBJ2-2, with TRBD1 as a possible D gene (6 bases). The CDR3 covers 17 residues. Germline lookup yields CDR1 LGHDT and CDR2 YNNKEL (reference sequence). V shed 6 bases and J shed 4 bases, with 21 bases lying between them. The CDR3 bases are TGTGCCAGCAGGCCTGTACAGGGCCAGGTAGTCACCGGGGAGCTGTTTTTT. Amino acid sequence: CASRPVQGQVVTGELFF.

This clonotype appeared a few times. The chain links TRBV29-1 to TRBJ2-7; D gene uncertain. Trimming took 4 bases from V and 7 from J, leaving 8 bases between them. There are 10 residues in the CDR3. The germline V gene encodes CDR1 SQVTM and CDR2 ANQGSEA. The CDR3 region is CSVGVQEQYF. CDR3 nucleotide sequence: TGCAGCGTTGGGGTACAGGAGCAGTACTTC.

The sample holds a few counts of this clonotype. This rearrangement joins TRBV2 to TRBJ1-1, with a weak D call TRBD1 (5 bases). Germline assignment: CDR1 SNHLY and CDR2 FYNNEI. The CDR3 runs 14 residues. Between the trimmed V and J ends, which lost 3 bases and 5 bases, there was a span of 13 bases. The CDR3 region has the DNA TGTGCCAGCAGTGACGGGGGAGGGGAGACTGAAGCTTTCTTT. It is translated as CASSDGGGETEAFF.

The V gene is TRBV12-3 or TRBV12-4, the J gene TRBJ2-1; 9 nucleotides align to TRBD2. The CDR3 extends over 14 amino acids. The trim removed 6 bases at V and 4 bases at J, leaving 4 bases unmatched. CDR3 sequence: CASSAGGVYNEQFF. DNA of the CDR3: TGTGCCAGCAGCGCGGGAGGGGTTTACAATGAGCAGTTCTTC.

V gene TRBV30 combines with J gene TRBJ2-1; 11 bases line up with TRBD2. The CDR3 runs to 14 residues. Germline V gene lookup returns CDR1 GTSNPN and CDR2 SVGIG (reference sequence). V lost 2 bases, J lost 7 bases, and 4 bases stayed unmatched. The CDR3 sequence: CAWSITSGGNEQFF. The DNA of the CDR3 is TGTGCCTGGAGTATCACTAGCGGGGGTAATGAGCAGTTCTTC.

The CDR3 nucleotides are TGTGCCAGCAGCCCCTCCCCCTACGAGCAGTACTTC. Translating gives CASSPSPYEQYF. This chain joins TRBV28 and TRBJ2-7; D unresolved. The CDR3 loop spans 12 amino acids. V was shortened by 6 bases and J by 2 bases, with 8 bases between the two germline ends. Germline CDR1 and CDR2: MDHEN and SYDVKM. Full variable domain (remainder filled in from reference TRBV28 and TRBJ2-7): DVKVTQSSRYLVKRTGEKVFLECVQDMDHENMFWYRQDPGLGLRLIYFSYDVKMKEKGDIPEGYSVSREKKERFSLILESASTNQTSMYLCASSPSPYEQYFGPGTRLTVT.

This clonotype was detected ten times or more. CDR3 region: CASSFSSYEQYF. The CDR3 DNA reads as TGTGCCAGCAGTTTTAGCTCCTACGAGCAGTACTTC. The V gene is TRBV7-9, the J gene TRBJ2-7, with no clear D. Trimming took 6 bases from V and 0 from J, leaving 6 bases between them. From germline, CDR1 is SEHNR and CDR2 FQNEAQ (reference sequence). This CDR3 has 12 residues.

The CDR3 sequence: CASSPTREDLLDTEAFF. CDR3 DNA sequence: TGTGCCAGCAGCCCCACCAGGGAGGATTTGTTGGACACTGAAGCTTTCTTT. The rearrangement joins TRBV7-8 to TRBJ1-1, with D perhaps matching TRBD1 (5 bases). CDR3 size: 17 residues. CDR1 is SGHVS, CDR2 FQNEAQ, per germline. V was cut by 5 bases and J by 3 bases, with 22 bases left in between.

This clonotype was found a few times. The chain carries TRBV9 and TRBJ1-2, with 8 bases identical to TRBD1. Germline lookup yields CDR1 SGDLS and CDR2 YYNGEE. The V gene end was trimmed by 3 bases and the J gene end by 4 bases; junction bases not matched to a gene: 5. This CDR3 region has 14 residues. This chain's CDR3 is CASSGGQEFYGYTF. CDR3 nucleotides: TGTGCCAGCAGCGGGGGACAGGAGTTCTATGGCTACACCTTC.

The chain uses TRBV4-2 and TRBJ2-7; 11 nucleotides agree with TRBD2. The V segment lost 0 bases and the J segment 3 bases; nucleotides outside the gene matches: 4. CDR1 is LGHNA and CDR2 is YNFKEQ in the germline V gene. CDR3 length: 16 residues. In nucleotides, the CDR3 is TGTGCCAGCAGCCAAGAGGTAGCGGGAGGGATCTACGAGCAGTACTTC. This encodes CASSQEVAGGIYEQYF.

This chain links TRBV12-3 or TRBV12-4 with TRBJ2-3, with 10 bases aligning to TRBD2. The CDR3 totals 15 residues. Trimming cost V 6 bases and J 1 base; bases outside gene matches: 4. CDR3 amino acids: CASRPSGGRTDTQYF. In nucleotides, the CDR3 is TGTGCCAGCAGGCCTAGCGGGGGACGCACAGATACGCAGTATTTT.

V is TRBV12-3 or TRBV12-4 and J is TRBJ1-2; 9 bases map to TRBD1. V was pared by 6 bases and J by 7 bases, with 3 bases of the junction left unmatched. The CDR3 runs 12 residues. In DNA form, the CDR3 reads TGTGCCAGCAGGGGGGACAGGGCTGGCTACACCTTC. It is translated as CASRGDRAGYTF.

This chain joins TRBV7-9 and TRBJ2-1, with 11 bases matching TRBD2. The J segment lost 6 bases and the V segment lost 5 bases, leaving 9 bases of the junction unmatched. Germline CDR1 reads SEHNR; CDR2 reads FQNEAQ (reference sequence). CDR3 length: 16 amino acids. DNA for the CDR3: TGTGCCAGCAGCATAATAGCGGGGGGGCCGGTCAATGAGCAGTTCTTC. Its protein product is CASSIIAGGPVNEQFF.

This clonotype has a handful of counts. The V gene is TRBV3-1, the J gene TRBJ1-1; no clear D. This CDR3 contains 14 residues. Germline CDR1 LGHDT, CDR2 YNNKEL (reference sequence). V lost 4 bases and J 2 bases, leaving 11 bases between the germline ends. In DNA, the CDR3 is TGTGCCAGCAGCCCCAGAAGGATAAACACTGAAGCTTTCTTT. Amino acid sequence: CASSPRRINTEAFF.